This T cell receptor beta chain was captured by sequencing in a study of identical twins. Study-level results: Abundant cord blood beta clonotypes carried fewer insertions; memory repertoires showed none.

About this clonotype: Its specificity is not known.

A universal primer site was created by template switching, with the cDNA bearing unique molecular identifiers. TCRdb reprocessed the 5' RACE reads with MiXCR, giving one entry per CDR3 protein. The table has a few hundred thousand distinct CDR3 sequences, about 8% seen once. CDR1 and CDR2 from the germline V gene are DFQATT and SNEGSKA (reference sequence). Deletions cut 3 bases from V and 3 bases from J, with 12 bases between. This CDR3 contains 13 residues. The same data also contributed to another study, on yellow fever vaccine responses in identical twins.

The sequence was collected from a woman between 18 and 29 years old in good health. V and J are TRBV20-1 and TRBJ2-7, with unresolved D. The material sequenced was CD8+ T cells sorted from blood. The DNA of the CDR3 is TGCAGTGCTAGTCAGGCCTCAAACTACGAGCAGTACTTC. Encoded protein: CSASQASNYEQYF.